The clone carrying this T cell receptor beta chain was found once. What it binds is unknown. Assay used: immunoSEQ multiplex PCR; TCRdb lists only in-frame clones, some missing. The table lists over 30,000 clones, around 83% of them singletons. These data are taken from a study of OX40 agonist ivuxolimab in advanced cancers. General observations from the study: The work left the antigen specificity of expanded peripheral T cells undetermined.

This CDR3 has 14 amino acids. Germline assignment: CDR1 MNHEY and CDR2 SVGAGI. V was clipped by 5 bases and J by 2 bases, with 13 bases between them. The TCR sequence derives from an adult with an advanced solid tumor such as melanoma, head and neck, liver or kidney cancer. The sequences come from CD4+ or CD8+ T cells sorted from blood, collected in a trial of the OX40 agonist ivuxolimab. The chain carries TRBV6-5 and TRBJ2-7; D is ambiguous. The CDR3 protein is CASSPRWQAYEQYF. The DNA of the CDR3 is TGTGCCAGCAGTCCCAGGTGGCAGGCCTACGAGCAGTACTTC.